This entry concerns a single T cell receptor beta chain. Antigen unknown. Regarding treatment: 19 received Ad26.COV2.S at low or high dose, single or two shots; about 5 received placebo; per-sample allocation not given. Vaccine and placebo recipients were sampled on day 63 after the first injection. From germline, CDR1 is LNHNV and CDR2 YYDKDF (reference sequence). Trimming pared 1 base from V and 4 bases from J, leaving 14 bases between. CDR3 size: 16 residues. The data are from a study of Ad26.COV2.S vaccination and SARS-CoV-2 variants. Method: immunoSEQ multiplex PCR; TCRdb's copy keeps in-frame clones and lacks some. Among a few hundred thousand clones listed, over 75% were seen once. Study observations and caveats: Analytic work on TCR breadth and depth might have understated the full extent of total T cell responses.

The rearrangement uses TRBV15 and TRBJ2-1; a possible D gene is TRBD2 (6 bases). The clonotype was recovered from a person between 18 and 65 years old who received the Ad26.COV2.S COVID-19 vaccine or a placebo. This material consisted of peripheral blood, taken in a trial of Ad26.COV2.S vaccine versus placebo. The CDR3 sequence: CATSRVSSGLYNEQFF. The CDR3 coding sequence is TGTGCCACCAGCAGAGTCTCCTCGGGACTGTACAATGAGCAGTTCTTC. Combining the CDR3 with reference TRBV15 and TRBJ2-1 gives the whole variable domain DAMVIQNPRYQVTQFGKPVTLSCSQTLNHNVMYWYQQKSSQAPKLLFHYYDKDFNNEADTPDNFQSRRPNTSFCFLDIRSPGLGDTAMYLCATSRVSSGLYNEQFFGPGTRLTVL.